This T cell receptor (beta chain) emerged from a study of T-cell reconstitution after alpha-beta-depleted transplantation in children. Study-level results: From newly produced T cells came most of the T-cell counts and diversity one year after transplant. Several patients had high TCRbeta diversity at day 60; it came from surviving recipient T cells and thymic progenitors.

This clonotype was found many times. The target antigen is unknown. Preparation of the TCRbeta library was carried out with unique molecular identifiers. Each CDR3 protein is one row after TCRdb ran MiXCR on the PCR reads. Of 670,000 or so distinct CDR3 sequences listed, around 14% are singletons. The sample consisted of PBMCs, taken before TCRalphabeta/CD19-depleted stem cell transplant. The sequence was collected from a girl aged 2 to 10 with congenital amegakaryocytic thrombocytopenia, due to receive a stem cell transplant.

The CDR3 region is CSASETGGNQPQHF. For the CDR3, the DNA is TGCAGTGCCAGCGAGACAGGGGGCAATCAGCCCCAGCATTTT. The V and J genes are TRBV20-1 and TRBJ1-5; 8 bases agree with TRBD1. Looked up from germline, CDR1 is DFQATT and CDR2 is SNEGSKA (reference sequence). The CDR3 has 14 amino acids. V shed 6 bases, J shed 2 bases, and the junction held 6 bases outside the gene matches.